The T cell receptor (beta chain) described here comes from a study of blood T cell repertoires in COVID-19. On the study more broadly: Researchers got acute and convalescent COVID-19 samples from the United States, Italy and Spain. T cells, B-cell-depleted T cells, or PBMCs supplied cDNA or gDNA.

The ends were cut back, 3 bases at V and 1 base at J, with 6 bases in the middle. CDR3 size: 13 residues. Original processing notes: Reference gene primer amplification gave estimated nucleated cell counts. TCRdb keeps only in-frame clones here, not all; method: immunoSEQ multiplex PCR. V and J calls and clone size come straight from that table; D and trimming were deduced from the DNA. The sample consists of about 80,000 clones, roughly 79% of them appearing once. The TCR was taken from a human donor in a cohort sampled during active COVID-19. Material: peripheral blood. This chain joins TRBV12-3 or TRBV12-4 and TRBJ2-5; D might be TRBD1 (6 bases). Here the CDR3 reads CASSLDSQETQYF. The CDR3 DNA follows: TGTGCCAGCAGTTTGGACAGCCAAGAGACCCAGTACTTC.